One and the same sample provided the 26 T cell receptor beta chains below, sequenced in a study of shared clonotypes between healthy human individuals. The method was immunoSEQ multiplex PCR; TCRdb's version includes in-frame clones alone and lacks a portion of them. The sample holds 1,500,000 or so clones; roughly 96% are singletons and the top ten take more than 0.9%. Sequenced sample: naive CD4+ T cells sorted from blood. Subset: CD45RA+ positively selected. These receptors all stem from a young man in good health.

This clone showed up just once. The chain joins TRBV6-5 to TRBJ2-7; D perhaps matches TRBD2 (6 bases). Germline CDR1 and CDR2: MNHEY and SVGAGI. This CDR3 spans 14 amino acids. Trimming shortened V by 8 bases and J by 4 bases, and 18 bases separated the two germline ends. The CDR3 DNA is TGTGCCAGCGGCCGGGACTCTTCACTTTACGAGCAGTACTTC. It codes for CASGRDSSLYEQYF.

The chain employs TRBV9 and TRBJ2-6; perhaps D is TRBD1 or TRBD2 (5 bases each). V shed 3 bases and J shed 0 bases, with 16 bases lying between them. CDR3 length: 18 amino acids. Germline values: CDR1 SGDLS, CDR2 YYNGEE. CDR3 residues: CASSGLMGPGSGANVLTF. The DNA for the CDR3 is TGTGCCAGCAGCGGGCTAATGGGACCGGGCTCTGGGGCCAACGTCCTGACTTTC.

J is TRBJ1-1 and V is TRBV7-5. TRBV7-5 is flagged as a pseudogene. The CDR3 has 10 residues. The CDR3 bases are TGTGCCAGAAGGAGGGAGGAAGCTTTCTTT. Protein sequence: CARRREEAFF.

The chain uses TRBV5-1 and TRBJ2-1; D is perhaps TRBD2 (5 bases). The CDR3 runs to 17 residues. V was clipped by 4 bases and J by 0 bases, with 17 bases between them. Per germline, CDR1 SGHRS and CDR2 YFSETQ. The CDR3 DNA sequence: TGCGCCAGCAGCAAGGATCCCACTAGTACCTCCTACAATGAGCAGTTCTTC. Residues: CASSKDPTSTSYNEQFF.

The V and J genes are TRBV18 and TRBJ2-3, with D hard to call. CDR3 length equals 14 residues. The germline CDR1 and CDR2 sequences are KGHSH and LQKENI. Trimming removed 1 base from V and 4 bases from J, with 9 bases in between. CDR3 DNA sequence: TGTGCCAGCTCACCACTTGGCGGTTCAGATACGCAGTATTTT. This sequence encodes CASSPLGGSDTQYF.

The CDR3 sequence is CASSQRGSGEQYF. The CDR3 DNA is TGTGCCAGCAGTCAGAGGGGGTCAGGCGAGCAGTACTTC. The chain has TRBV27 and TRBJ2-7, with D perhaps TRBD1 (6 bases). The CDR3 is made up of 13 amino acids. CDR1 and CDR2 (germline): MNHEY, SMNVEV (reference sequence). With 5 bases removed from V and 6 bases from J, the gap between germline ends came to 14 bases.

CDR3 region: CASSLGNGEAFF. The CDR3 region has the DNA TGTGCCAGCAGCTTGGGTAACGGTGAAGCTTTCTTT. V is TRBV7-9 and J is TRBJ1-1; no reliable D call. Looked up from germline, CDR1 is SEHNR and CDR2 is FQNEAQ (reference sequence). CDR3 length: 12 residues. V gave up 3 bases and J gave up 7 bases, with 9 bases separating them. Filled out from reference TRBV7-9 and TRBJ1-1, the complete variable domain reads DTGVSQNPRHKITKRGQNVTFRCDPISEHNRLYWYRQTLGQGPEFLTYFQNEAQLEKSRLLSDRFSAERPKGSFSTLEIQRTEQGDSAMYLCASSLGNGEAFFGQGTRLTVV.

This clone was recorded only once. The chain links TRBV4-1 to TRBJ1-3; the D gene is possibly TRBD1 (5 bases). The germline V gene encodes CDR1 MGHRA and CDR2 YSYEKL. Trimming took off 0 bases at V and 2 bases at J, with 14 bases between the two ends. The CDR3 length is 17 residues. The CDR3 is CASSQDSTGTAGNTIYF. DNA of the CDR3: TGCGCCAGCAGCCAAGATTCCACGGGGACGGCTGGAAACACCATATATTTT.

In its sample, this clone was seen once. This chain's CDR3 is CASSDGRAYNEQFF. CDR3 DNA: TGTGCCAGTAGTGACGGGAGGGCCTACAATGAGCAGTTCTTC. The chain joins TRBV19 to TRBJ2-1; TRBD2 aligns across 8 bases. Germline V lookup: CDR1 LNHDA, CDR2 SQIVND (reference sequence). The CDR3 sequence is 14 residues long. With V trimmed by 5 bases and J by 2 bases, 2 bases remained unmatched. Filled out from reference TRBV19 and TRBJ2-1, the complete variable domain reads DGGITQSPKYLFRKEGQNVTLSCEQNLNHDAMYWYRQDPGQGLRLIYYSQIVNDFQKGDIAEGYSVSREKKESFPLTVTSAQKNPTAFYLCASSDGRAYNEQFFGPGTRLTVL.

The DNA of the CDR3 is TGTGCCAGCAGTAGTCCGGGACAGGGGGCGTACGAGCAGTACTTC. It codes for CASSSPGQGAYEQYF. J is TRBJ2-7 and V is TRBV6-1, with 12 nucleotides matching TRBD1. The V and J ends lost 5 bases and 4 bases, in that order; junction bases with no gene match: 6. CDR1 MNHNS and CDR2 SASEGT come from the germline V gene. CDR3 size: 15 residues.

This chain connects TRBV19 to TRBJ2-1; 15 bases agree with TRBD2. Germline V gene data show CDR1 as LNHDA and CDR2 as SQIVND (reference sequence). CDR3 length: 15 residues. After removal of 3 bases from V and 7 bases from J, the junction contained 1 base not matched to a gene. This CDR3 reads CASSIGTSGRNEQFF. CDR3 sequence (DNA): TGTGCCAGTAGTATTGGGACTAGCGGGAGGAATGAGCAGTTCTTC.

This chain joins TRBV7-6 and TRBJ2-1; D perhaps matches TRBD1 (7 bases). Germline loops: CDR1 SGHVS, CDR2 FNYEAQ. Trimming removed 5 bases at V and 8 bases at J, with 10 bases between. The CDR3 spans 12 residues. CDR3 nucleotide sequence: TGTGCCAGCAGCCCCAGGGGGGATGAGCAGTTCTTC. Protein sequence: CASSPRGDEQFF.

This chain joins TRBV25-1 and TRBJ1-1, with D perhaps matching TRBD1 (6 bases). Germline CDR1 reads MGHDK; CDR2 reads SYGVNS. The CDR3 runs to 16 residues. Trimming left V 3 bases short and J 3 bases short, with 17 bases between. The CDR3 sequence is CASSELHHEGDTEAFF. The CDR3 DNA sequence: TGTGCCAGCAGTGAGCTGCACCATGAGGGGGACACTGAAGCTTTCTTT.

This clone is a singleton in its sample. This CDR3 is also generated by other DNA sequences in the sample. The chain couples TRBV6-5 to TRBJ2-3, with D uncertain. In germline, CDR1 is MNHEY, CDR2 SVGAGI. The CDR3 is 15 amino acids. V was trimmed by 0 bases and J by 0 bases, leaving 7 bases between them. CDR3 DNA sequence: TGTGCCAGCAGTTACTCCCGAGCGAGCACAGATACGCAGTATTTT. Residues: CASSYSRASTDTQYF.

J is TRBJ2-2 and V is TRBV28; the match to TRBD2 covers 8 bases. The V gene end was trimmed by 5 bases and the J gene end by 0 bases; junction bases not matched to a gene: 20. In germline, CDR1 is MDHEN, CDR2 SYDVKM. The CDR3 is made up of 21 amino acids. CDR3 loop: CASSPHTWREVSAPNTGELFF. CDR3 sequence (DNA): TGTGCCAGCAGTCCCCATACTTGGCGGGAGGTATCAGCCCCGAACACCGGGGAGCTGTTTTTT.

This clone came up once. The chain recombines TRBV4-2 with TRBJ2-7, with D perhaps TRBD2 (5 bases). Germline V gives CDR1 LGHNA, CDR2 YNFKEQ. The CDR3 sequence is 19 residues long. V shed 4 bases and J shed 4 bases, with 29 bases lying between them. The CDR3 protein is CASSRQPLTAQPTSYEQYF. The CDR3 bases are TGTGCCAGCAGCCGTCAGCCTCTTACGGCCCAACCTACTAGTTACGAGCAGTACTTC.

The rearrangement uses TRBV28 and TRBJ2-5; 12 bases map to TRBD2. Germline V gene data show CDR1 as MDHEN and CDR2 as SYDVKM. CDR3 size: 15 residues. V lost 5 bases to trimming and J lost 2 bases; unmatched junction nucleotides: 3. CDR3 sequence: CASSPTSGGQETQYF. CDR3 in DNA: TGTGCCAGCAGTCCGACTAGCGGGGGACAAGAGACCCAGTACTTC. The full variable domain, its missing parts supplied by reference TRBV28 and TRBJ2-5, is DVKVTQSSRYLVKRTGEKVFLECVQDMDHENMFWYRQDPGLGLRLIYFSYDVKMKEKGDIPEGYSVSREKKERFSLILESASTNQTSMYLCASSPTSGGQETQYFGPGTRLLVL.

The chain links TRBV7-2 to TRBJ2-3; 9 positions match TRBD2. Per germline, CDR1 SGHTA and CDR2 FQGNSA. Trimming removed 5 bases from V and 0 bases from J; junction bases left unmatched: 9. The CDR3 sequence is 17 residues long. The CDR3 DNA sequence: TGTGCCAGCAGCCACAAGGCGGGGGGGTCTAGCACAGATACGCAGTATTTT. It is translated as CASSHKAGGSSTDTQYF. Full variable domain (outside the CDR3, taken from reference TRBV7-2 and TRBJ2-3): GAGVSQSPSNKVTEKGKDVELRCDPISGHTALYWYRQSLGQGLEFLIYFQGNSAPDKSGLPSDRFSAERTGGSVSTLTIQRTQQEDSAVYLCASSHKAGGSSTDTQYFGPGTRLTVL.

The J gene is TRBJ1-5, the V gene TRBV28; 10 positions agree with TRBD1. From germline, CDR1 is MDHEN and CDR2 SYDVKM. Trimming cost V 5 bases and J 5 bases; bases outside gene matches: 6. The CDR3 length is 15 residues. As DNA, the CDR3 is TGTGCCAGCAGTGCCCCGGACAGGGGGTATCAGCCCCAGCATTTT. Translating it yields CASSAPDRGYQPQHF.

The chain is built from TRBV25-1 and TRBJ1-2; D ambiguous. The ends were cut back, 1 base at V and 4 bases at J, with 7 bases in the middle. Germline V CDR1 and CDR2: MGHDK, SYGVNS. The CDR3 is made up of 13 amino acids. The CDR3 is CASSESGIYGYTF. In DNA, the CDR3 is TGTGCCAGCAGTGAATCCGGGATCTATGGCTACACCTTC.

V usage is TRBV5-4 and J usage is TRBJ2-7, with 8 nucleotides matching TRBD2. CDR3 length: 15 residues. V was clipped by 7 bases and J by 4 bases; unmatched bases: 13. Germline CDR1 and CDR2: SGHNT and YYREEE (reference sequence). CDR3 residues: CASSIGGGLPYEQYF. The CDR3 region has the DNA TGTGCCAGCTCTATCGGGGGGGGCCTTCCTTACGAGCAGTACTTC.

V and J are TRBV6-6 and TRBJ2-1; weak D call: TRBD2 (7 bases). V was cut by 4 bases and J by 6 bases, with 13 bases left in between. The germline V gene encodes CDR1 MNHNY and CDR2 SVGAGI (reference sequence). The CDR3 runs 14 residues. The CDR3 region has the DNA TGTGCCAGCAGTTTCGGGGGGCGAGGCAATGAGCAGTTCTTC. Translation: CASSFGGRGNEQFF.

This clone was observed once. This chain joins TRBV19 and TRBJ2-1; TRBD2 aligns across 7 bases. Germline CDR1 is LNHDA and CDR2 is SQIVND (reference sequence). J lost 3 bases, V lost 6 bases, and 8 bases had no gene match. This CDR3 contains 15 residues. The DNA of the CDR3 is TGTGCCAGTAGATCCCTCAGCGGGGACTACAATGAGCAGTTCTTC. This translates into CASRSLSGDYNEQFF.

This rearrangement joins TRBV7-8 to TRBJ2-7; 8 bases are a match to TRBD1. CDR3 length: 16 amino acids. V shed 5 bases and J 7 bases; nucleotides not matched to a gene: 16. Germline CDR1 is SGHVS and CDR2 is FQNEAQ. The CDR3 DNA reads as TGTGCCAGCAGCCGACCAACCGGGACAGGACAACGGGAGCAGTACTTC. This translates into CASSRPTGTGQREQYF.

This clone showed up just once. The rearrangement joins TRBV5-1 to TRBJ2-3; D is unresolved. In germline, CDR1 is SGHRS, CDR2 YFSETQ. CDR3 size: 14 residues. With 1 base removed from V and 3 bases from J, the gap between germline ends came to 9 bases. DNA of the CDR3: TGCGCCAGCAGCTTGCACGTCTCTACAGATACGCAGTATTTT. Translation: CASSLHVSTDTQYF. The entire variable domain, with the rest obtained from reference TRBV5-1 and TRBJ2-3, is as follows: KAGVTQTPRYLIKTRGQQVTLSCSPISGHRSVSWYQQTPGQGLQFLFEYFSETQRNKGNFPGRFSGRQFSNSRSEMNVSTLELGDSALYLCASSLHVSTDTQYFGPGTRLTVL.

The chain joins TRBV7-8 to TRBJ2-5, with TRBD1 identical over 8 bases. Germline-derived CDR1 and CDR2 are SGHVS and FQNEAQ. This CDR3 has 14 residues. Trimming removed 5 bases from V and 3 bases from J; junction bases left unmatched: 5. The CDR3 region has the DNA TGTGCCAGCAGCCCCAGGACAGGGAAAGAGACCCAGTACTTC. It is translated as CASSPRTGKETQYF.